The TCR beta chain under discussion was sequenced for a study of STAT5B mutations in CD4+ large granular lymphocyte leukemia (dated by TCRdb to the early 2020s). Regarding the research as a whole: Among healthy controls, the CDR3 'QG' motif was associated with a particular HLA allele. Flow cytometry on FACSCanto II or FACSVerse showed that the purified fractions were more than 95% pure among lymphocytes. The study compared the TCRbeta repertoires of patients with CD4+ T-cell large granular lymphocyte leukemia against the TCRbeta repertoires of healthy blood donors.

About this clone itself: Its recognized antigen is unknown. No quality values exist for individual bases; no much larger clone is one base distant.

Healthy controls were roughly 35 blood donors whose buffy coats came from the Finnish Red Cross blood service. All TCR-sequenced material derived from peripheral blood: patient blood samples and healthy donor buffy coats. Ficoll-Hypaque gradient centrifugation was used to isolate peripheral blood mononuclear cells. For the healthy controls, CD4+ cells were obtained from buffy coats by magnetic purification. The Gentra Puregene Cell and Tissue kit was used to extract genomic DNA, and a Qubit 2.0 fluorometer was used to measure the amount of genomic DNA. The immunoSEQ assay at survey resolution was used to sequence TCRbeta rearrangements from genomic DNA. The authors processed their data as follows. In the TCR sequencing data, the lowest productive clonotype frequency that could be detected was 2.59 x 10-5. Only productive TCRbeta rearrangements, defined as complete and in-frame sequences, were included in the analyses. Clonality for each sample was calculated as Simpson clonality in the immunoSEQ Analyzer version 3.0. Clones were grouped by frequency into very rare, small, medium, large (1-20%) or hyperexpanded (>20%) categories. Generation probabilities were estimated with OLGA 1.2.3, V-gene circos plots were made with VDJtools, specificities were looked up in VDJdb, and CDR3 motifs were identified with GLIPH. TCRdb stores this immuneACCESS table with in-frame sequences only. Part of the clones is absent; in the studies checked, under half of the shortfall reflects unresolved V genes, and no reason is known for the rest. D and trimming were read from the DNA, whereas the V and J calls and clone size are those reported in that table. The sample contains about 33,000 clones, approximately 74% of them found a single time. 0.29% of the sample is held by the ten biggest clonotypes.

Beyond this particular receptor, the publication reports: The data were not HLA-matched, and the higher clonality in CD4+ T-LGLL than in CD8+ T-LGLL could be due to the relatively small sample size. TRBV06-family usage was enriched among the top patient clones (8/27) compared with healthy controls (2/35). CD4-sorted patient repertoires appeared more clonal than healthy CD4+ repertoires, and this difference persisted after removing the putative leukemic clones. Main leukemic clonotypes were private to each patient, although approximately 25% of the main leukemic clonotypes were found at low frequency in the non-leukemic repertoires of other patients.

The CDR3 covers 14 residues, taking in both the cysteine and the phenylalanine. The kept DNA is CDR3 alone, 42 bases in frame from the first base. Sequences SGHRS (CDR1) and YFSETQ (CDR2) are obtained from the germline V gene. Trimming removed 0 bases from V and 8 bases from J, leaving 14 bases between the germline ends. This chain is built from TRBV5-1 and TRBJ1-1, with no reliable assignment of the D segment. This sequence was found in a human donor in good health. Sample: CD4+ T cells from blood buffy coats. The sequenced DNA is TGCGCCAGCAGCTTGGCCGTTACTGAAGCCGAAGCTTTCTTT. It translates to CASSLAVTEAEAFF.